This entry is about one T cell receptor beta chain. Its antigen is currently not known. Base quality data are lacking; no much larger clone is found one base away. TCRbeta CDR3 regions were amplified from genomic DNA by means of the immunoSEQ Assay, a bias-controlled multiplex PCR. The original pipeline was this. Nucleated cell counts per sample were estimated from amplification of reference gene primers within the assay. To quantify the absolute abundance of each unique TCRbeta CDR3 rearrangement, sequence reads were collapsed and filtered. For each sample, productive Simpson clonality was calculated as the square root of Simpson's diversity index over productive rearrangements. Here the immuneACCESS table is served through TCRdb, limited to in-frame sequences with V and J called. Missing clones are a known gap in these copies; in checked studies unresolved V genes cover under half, and the rest lacks a known reason. That table gives V, J and clone size, and the DNA gave D and trimming. In all, the sample holds a few hundred thousand clones, and about 89% of those were seen once. The ten largest clonotypes hold more than 1.5% of the sample.

The data were taken from a study of blood T cell repertoires in COVID-19 (TCRdb year 2020). Regarding the complete study: For ImmuneRACE Cohort 3, a participant was defined as recovered based on two consecutive negative NP/OP PCR tests, clearance by a healthcare professional, or resolution of symptoms. Samples from collaborators originated in the United States, Italy and Spain and spanned both the acute and convalescent phases of COVID-19. The material from the prospective study consisted of cDNA or gDNA derived from T cells, B-cell-depleted T cells, or PBMCs. Subjects who had been exposed to COVID-19, were actively infected with it, or had recovered from it provided the deeply sampled blood TCRbeta repertoires that made up the dataset. A freely available public database, intended as a resource for researchers studying the immune response to SARS-CoV-2, is where the repertoires were released. Samples came from the ongoing ImmuneRACE study (first 160 participants) plus 1,254 subjects from 6 global collaborators. Sample metadata almost always included a de-identified subject ID, COVID-19 status, age in years and sex. HLA class I and class II types, where available, came from metadata supplied by the sample provider rather than from assay-based typing. The paper's findings and limits, for the study overall: How much clinical and demographic metadata was included differed by source and by participant, and the metadata was provided uncurated.

Trimming removed 2 bases from V and 0 bases from J, leaving 4 bases between the germline ends. The CDR3 has 14 amino acids, counting the end cysteine and phenylalanine. The entry retains the CDR3 DNA only, 42 bases that are in frame from base 1. Per the germline V gene, KGHSH is the CDR1 and LQKENI is the CDR2. In the prospective study, participants were roughly 18 to 89 years old, resided in about two dozen geographic areas of the United States, and were enrolled through a virtual design. In the prospective study, participants were assigned to cohorts based on the clinical history participants reported in a screening survey and a study questionnaire. Each participant in the prospective study had whole blood, serum and a nasopharyngeal or oropharyngeal swab collected by mobile phlebotomists. Prospective study participants could optionally give additional blood draws and questionnaires over an approximately two-month period. Prospective study blood samples were shipped either frozen or at room temperature before DNA extraction.

The chain couples TRBV18 to TRBJ1-4, with no confident D gene call. The sample was PBMCs or T cells enriched from blood (not recorded which). This TCR derives from a man aged 40-49 years in a cohort exposed to, infected with or recovered from COVID-19 (not recorded which). The CDR3 in this case is CASSPSATNEKLFF. The DNA sequence is TGTGCCAGCTCACCAAGCGCAACTAATGAAAAACTGTTTTTT.